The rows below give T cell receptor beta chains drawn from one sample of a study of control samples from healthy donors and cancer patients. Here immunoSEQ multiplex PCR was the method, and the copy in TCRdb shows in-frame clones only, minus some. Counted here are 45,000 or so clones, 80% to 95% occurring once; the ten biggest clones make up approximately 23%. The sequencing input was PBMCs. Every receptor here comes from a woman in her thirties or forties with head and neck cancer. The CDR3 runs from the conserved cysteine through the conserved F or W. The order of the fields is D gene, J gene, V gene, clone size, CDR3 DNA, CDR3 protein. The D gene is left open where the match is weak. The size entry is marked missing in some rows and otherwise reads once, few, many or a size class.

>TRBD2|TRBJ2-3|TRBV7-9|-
TGTGCCAGCAGCGGACCCGGGACGGGGAGGGTGGATACGCAGTATTTT
CASSGPGTGRVDTQYF
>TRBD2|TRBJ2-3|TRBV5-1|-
TGCGCCAGCAGCTCCCTCGCTCGTAGCGGGGGAGATACGCAGTATTTT
CASSSLARSGGDTQYF
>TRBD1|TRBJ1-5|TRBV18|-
TGTGCCAGCTCACCAGGGACAGGGCGGAACAATCAGCCCCAGCATTTT
CASSPGTGRNNQPQHF
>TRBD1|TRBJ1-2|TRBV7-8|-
TGTGCCAGCAGCTTAGGGGCAACAGGGGGTCGGGGTGGCTACACCTTC
CASSLGATGGRGGYTF
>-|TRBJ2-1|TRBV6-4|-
TGTGCCAGCAGTGAGACTAGATTCGATGAGCAGTTCTTC
CASSETRFDEQFF
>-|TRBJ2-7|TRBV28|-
TGTGCCAGCGGACTTTACGAGCAGTACTTC
CASGLYEQYF
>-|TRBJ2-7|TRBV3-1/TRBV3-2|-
TGTGCCAGCAGCCAAGGAGCAACTTTCTTAGCCTACGAGCAGTACTTC
CASSQGATFLAYEQYF
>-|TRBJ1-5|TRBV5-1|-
TGCGCCAGCAGCTTGGGAGACAGCACCAATCAGCCCCAGCATTTT
CASSLGDSTNQPQHF
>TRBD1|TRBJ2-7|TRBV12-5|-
TGTGCTAGTGGCGTTTCGACAGGGGGCGCATCAGAGCAGTACTTC
CASGVSTGGASEQYF
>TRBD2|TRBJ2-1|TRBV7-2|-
TGTGCCAGCAGCTTAGCGGCGACTAGCGGACCCTACAATGAGCAGTTCTTC
CASSLAATSGPYNEQFF
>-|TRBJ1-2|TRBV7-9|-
TGTGCCAGCAGCCGTGAGGAGGGAAACTATGGCTACACCTTC
CASSREEGNYGYTF
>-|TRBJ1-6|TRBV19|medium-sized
TGTGCCAGTAGTCCCTTCGGCCCATATAATTCACCCCTCCACTTT
CASSPFGPYNSPLHF
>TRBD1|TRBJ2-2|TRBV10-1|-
TGCGCCAGCAGTGACCCCTCGGGACAGGGGAACACCGGGGAGCTGTTTTTT
CASSDPSGQGNTGELFF
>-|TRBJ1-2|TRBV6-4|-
TGTGCCAGCAGTGACTCCTTCGGGGTGGGAGGCTACACCTTC
CASSDSFGVGGYTF
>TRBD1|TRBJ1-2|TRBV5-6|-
TGTGCCAGCAGCGAGGACAGGGACTATGGCTACACCTTC
CASSEDRDYGYTF
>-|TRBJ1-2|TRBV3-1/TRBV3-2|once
TGTGCCAGCAGCCAAGAGGACAGTAACTATGGCTACACCTTC
CASSQEDSNYGYTF
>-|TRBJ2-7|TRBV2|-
TGTGCCAGCAGTGGGATTCCGGGACAAATTATCTACGAGCAGTACTTC
CASSGIPGQIIYEQYF
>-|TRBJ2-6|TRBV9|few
TGTGCCAGCAGCGTAGCGGGAGATATGTCTGGGGCCAACGTCCTGACTTTC
CASSVAGDMSGANVLTF
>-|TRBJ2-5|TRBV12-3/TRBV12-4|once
TGTGCCAGCAGCCCGAAAGAGACCCAGTACTTC
CASSPKETQYF
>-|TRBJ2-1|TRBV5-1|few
TGCGCCAGCAGCTTGTTGGATCCCGAATACAATGAGCAGTTCTTC
CASSLLDPEYNEQFF
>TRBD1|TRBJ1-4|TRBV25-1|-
TGTGCCAGCCGAGACAGGGATCTTGAAAAACTGTTTTTT
CASRDRDLEKLFF
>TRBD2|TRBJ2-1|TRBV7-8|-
TGTGCCAGCAGCACTAGCGGCCTAGCGGGGGGGTACAATGAGCAGTTCTTC
CASSTSGLAGGYNEQFF
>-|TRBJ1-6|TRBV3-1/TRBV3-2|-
TGTGCCAGCAGCCAACCGAATTCACCCCTCCACTTT
CASSQPNSPLHF
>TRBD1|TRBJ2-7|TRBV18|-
TGTGCCAGCTCACCTCGAGGGACAGCCGAGCAGTACTTC
CASSPRGTAEQYF
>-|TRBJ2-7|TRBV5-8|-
TGTGCCAGCAGTCGTGCCTCCGGAGGGAAGCAGTACTTC
CASSRASGGKQYF
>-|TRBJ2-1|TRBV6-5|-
TGTGCCAGCACCAGGGCCGGGAGACGCAATGAGCAGTTCTTC
CASTRAGRRNEQFF
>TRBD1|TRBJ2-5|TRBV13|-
TGTGCCAGCAGCTTACGAGGCAGGGGGCAAGAGACCCAGTACTTC
CASSLRGRGQETQYF
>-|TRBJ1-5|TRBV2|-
TGTGCCAGCAGCGGACAGCAGTATCAGCCCCAGCATTTT
CASSGQQYQPQHF
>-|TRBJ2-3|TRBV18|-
TGTGCCAGCTCACCTCCCAAAGGGACGGACACAGATACGCAGTATTTT
CASSPPKGTDTDTQYF